This TCR beta chain emerged from a study of tumor-infiltrating lymphocytes in primary liver carcinoma. Across the whole study: Donors underwent surgery for histopathologically diagnosed primary liver carcinoma. Read depth, roughly 3.65 to 8 million productive TCRbeta reads, did not differ significantly between tissues. The study's findings and limits: Top-250-clone fractions were significantly higher in tumors than in blood (p = 0.039).

This clonotype was seen only a few times. Its antigen remains unknown. Germline DNA was extracted alongside blood RNA, which was obtained from unsorted whole blood. This CDR3 region has 14 residues. J lost 6 bases, V lost 1 base, and 4 bases had no gene match. The V gene's germline CDR1 is PRHDT and CDR2 FYEKMQ (reference sequence). The authors made TCR beta cDNA from roughly 480 ng total RNA with a constant-region primer. ARM-PCR was slightly modified, and three nested multiplex PCR rounds with it gave rise to the TCR beta libraries. A C-beta reverse primer was combined with TRBV1-TRBV30 forward primers in the first two PCR rounds, and each round had approximately 9 cycles. TCRdb fed the multiplex PCR reads into MiXCR, producing one record per CDR3 protein. The sample shows around 330,000 distinct CDR3 sequences, almost 60% of them seen only once.

The chain links TRBV13 to TRBJ2-3; 7 bases align to TRBD2. The clonotype originates from a woman aged 30 to 39 with primary liver carcinoma and hepatitis B virus infection. The specimen sequenced was peripheral blood. The CDR3: CASSLEVSGDTQYF. The CDR3 nucleotides read TGTGCCAGCAGCTTAGAGGTTAGCGGGGATACGCAGTATTTT.